Only a few counts were recorded for the clone carrying this TCR beta chain. Antigen: not known. Other DNA sequences in this sample translate to the same CDR3. This specimen comes from a study of Ad26.COV2.S vaccination and SARS-CoV-2 variants. Findings and caveats of the study: Measurements of TCR breadth and depth may have given underestimates of the total T cell responses.

Repertoires were generated with immunoSEQ multiplex PCR, while TCRdb's copy carries only in-frame clones and drops some. This table holds a few hundred thousand clones, 90% found once. Treatment denoted: 19 received Ad26.COV2.S at low or high dose, single or two shots; roughly 5 received placebo; per-sample allocation not given. The investigators took samples on day 63 after the first vaccine or placebo injection. The sample in question was peripheral blood, obtained in a trial of Ad26.COV2.S vaccine versus placebo. The TCR originated in a person aged 18-65 years who received the Ad26.COV2.S COVID-19 vaccine or a placebo.

The CDR3 nucleotides are TGCGCCAGCAGCGGGGGAGCAAACACCGGGGAGCTGTTTTTT. Its protein is CASSGGANTGELFF. This rearrangement joins TRBV5-1 to TRBJ2-2; D may correspond to TRBD1 or TRBD2 (5 bases each). V was cut by 4 bases and J by 2 bases, with 9 bases left in between. This CDR3 is built from 14 residues. Germline CDR1 and CDR2: SGHRS and YFSETQ.